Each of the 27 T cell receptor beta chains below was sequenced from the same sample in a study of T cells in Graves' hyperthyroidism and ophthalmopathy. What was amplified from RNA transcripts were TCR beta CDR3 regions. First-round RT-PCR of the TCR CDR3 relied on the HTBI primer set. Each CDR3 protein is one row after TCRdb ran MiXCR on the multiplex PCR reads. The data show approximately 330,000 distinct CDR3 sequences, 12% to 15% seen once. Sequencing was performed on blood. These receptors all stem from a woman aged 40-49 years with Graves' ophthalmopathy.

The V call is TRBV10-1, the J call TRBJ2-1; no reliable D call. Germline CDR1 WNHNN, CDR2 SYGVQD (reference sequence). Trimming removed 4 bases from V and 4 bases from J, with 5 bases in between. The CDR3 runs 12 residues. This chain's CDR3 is CASSASYNEQFF. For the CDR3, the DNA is TGCGCCAGCAGTGCCTCGTACAATGAGCAGTTCTTC.

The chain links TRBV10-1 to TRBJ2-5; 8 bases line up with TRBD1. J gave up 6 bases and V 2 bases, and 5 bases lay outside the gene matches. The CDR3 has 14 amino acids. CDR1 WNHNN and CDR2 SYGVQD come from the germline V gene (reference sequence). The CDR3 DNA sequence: TGCGCCAGCAGTGAGAGGACAGGGAGGCAGACCCAGTACTTC. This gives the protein CASSERTGRQTQYF.

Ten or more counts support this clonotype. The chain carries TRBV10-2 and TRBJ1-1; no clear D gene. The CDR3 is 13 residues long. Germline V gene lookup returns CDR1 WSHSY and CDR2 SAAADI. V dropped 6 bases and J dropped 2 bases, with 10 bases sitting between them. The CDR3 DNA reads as TGCGCCAGCAGGCCAAGGGTCAACACTGAAGCTTTCTTT. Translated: CASRPRVNTEAFF.

The CDR3 region is CASSSRTSGVKNEQFF. CDR3 DNA: TGTGCCAGCAGCTCGCGGACTAGCGGGGTTAAAAATGAGCAGTTCTTC. V gene TRBV9 combines with J gene TRBJ2-1; 12 bases line up with TRBD2. The CDR3 length is 16 residues. CDR1 and CDR2 from the germline V gene are SGDLS and YYNGEE. The J segment lost 7 bases and the V segment lost 4 bases, leaving 9 bases of the junction unmatched.

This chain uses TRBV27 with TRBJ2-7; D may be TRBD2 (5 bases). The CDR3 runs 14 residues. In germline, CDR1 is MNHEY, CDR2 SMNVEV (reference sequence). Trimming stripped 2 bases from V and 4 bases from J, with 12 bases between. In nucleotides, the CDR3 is TGTGCCAGCAGTTTAAAGGACTTAGGTTACGAGCAGTACTTC. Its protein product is CASSLKDLGYEQYF.

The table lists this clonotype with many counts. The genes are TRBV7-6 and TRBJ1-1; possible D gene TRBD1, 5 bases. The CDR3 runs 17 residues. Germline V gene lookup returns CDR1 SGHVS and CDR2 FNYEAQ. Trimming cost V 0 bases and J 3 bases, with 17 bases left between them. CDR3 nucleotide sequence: TGTGCCAGCAGCTTAGCGCCGGTGCGAGGAGGGGACACTGAAGCTTTCTTT. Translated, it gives CASSLAPVRGGDTEAFF.

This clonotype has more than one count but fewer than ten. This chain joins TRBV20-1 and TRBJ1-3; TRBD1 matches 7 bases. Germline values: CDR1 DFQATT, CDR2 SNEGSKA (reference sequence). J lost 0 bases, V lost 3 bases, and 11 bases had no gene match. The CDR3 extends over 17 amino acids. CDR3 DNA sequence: TGCAGTGCTAGGCTGACAGGGCTCAAAAGCTCTGGAAACACCATATATTTT. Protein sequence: CSARLTGLKSSGNTIYF.

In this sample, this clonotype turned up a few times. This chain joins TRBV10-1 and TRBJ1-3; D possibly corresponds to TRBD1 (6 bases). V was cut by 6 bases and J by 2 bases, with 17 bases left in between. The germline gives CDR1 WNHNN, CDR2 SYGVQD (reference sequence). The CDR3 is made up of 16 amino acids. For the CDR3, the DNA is TGCGCCAGCAGGATCCGGGGACACCTAACTGGAAACACCATATATTTT. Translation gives CASRIRGHLTGNTIYF.

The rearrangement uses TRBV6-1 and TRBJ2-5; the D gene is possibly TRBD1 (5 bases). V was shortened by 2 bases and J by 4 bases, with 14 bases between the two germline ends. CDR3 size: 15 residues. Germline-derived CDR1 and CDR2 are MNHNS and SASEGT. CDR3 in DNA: TGTGCCAGCAGTGAACGCCAGGGCGGTCGAGAGACCCAGTACTTC. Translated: CASSERQGGRETQYF.

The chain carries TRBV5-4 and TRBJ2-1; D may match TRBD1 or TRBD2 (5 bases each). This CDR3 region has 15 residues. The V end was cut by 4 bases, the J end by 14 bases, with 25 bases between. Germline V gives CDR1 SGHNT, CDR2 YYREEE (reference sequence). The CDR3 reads CASSQPGRSGISEFF. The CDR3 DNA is TGTGCCAGCAGCCAGCCGGGACGCTCGGGTATATCTGAGTTCTTC.

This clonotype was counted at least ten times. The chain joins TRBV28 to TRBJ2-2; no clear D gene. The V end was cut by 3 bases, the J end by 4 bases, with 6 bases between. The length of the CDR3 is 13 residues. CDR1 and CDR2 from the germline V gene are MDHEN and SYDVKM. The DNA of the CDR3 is TGTGCCAGCAGTTTTGGCCCCACCGGGGAGCTGTTTTTT. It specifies CASSFGPTGELFF.

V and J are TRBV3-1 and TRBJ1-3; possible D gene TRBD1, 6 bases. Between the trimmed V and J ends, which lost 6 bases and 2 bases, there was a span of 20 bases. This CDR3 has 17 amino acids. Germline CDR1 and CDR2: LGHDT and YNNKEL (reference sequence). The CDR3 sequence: CASSPAGTPLAGNTIYF. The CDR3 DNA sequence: TGTGCCAGCAGTCCAGCGGGGACACCTCTCGCTGGAAACACCATATATTTT. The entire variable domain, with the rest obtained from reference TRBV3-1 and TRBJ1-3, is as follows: DTAVSQTPKYLVTQMGNDKSIKCEQNLGHDTMYWYKQDSKKFLKIMFSYNNKELIINETVPNRFSPKSPDKAHLNLHINSLELGDSAVYFCASSPAGTPLAGNTIYFGEGSWLTVV.

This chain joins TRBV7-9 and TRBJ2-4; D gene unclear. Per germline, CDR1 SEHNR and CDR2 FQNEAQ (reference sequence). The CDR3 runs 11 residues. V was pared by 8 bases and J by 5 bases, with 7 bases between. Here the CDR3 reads CASGTENIQYF. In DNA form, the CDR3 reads TGTGCCAGCGGTACAGAAAACATTCAGTACTTC.

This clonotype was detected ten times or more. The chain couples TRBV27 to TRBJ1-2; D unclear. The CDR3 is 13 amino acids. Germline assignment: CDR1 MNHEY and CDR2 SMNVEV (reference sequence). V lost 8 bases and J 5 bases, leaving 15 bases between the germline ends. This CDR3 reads CASGPEGWYGYTF. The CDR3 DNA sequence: TGTGCCAGCGGACCGGAGGGCTGGTATGGCTACACCTTC.

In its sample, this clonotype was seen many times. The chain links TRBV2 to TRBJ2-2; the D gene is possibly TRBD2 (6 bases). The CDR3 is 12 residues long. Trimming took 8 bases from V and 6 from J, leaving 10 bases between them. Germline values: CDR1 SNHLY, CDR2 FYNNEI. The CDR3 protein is CASRGIAGELFF. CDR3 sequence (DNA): TGTGCCAGCCGGGGGATCGCCGGGGAGCTGTTTTTT.

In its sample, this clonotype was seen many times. The chain's CDR3 is CAWKVRYNEQFF. The CDR3 DNA reads TGTGCCTGGAAGGTGAGGTACAATGAGCAGTTCTTC. The chain combines TRBV30 with TRBJ2-1, with D unresolved. V dropped 4 bases and J dropped 4 bases, with 8 bases sitting between them. Germline CDR1 reads GTSNPN; CDR2 reads SVGIG (reference sequence). CDR3 size: 12 residues.

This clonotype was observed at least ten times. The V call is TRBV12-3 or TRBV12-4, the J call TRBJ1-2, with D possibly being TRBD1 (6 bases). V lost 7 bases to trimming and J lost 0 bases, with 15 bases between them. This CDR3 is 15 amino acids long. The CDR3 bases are TGTGCCAGCACCCCATCGGACAGTGCTAACTATGGCTACACCTTC. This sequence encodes CASTPSDSANYGYTF.

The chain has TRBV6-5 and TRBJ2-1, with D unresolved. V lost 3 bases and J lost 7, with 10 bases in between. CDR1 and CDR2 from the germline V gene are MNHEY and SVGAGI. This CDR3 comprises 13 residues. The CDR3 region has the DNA TGTGCCAGCAGTTATAGGTTTGTGAATGAGCAGTTCTTC. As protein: CASSYRFVNEQFF.

The CDR3 DNA reads TGCAGTGCTAGAGATCTAGGAAAGGACTGGGCCTACGAGCAGTACTTC. It encodes CSARDLGKDWAYEQYF. The V and J genes are TRBV20-1 and TRBJ2-7, with D maybe TRBD2 (5 bases). The CDR3 sequence is 16 residues long. The V gene lost 0 bases and the J gene lost 2 bases, with 17 bases spanning the gap. CDR1 and CDR2 from the germline V gene are DFQATT and SNEGSKA (reference sequence).

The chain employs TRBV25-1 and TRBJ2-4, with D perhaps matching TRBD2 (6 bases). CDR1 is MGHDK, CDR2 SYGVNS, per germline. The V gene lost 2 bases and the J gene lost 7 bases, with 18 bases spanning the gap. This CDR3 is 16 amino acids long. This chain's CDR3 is CASSEPGPPGVNIQYF. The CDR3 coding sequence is TGTGCCAGCAGTGAACCGGGACCTCCGGGAGTGAACATTCAGTACTTC.

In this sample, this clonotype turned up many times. CDR3 sequence (DNA): TGTGCTAGTGGTCAGGGTCAGAACACTGAAGCTTTCTTT. This gives the protein CASGQGQNTEAFF. The V gene is TRBV12-5, the J gene TRBJ1-1; D might be TRBD1 (5 bases). Looked up from germline, CDR1 is LGHNT and CDR2 is FRNRAP. V lost 5 bases to trimming and J lost 1 base, with 8 bases between them. The CDR3 extends over 13 amino acids.

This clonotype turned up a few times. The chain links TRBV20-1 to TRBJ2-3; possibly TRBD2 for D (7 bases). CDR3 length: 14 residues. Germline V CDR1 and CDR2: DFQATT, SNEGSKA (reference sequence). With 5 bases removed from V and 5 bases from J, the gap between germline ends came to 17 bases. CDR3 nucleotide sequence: TGCAGTGCTCCCCCGGGGGGCAGGAAAGATACGCAGTATTTT. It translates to CSAPPGGRKDTQYF.

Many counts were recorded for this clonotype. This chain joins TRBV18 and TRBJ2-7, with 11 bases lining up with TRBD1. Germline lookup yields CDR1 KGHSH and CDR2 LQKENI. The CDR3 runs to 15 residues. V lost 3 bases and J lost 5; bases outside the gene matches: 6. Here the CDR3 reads CASSPRDRGIDEQYF. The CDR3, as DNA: TGTGCCAGCTCACCCCGGGACAGGGGGATCGACGAGCAGTACTTC.

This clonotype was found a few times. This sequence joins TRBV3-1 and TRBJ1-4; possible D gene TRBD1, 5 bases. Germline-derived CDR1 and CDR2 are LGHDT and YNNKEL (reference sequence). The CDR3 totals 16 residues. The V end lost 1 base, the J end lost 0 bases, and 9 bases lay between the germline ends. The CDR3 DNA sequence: TGTGCCAGCAGCCAAGGGGGCAGGGCAACTAATGAAAAACTGTTTTTT. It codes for CASSQGGRATNEKLFF.

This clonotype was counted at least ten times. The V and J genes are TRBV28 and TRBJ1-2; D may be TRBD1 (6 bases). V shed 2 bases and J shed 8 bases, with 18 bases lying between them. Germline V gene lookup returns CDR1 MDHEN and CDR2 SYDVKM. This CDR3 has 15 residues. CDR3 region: CASSLNDPGAKGYTF. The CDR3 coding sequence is TGTGCCAGCAGTTTAAATGATCCGGGGGCGAAGGGCTACACCTTC.

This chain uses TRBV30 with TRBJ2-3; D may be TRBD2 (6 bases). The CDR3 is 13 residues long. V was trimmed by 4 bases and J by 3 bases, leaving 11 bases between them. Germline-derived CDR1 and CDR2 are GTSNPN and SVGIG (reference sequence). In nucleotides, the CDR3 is TGTGCCTGGAACGGGGGAAGGACAGATACGCAGTATTTT. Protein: CAWNGGRTDTQYF.

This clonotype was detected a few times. This chain's CDR3 is CASSWSWDSYTF. CDR3 nucleotides: TGTGCCAGCAGTTGGTCCTGGGATAGCTACACCTTC. The rearrangement links TRBV6-1 to TRBJ1-2; no reliable D call. From germline, CDR1 is MNHNS and CDR2 SASEGT. There are 12 residues in the CDR3. Trimming stripped 5 bases from V and 9 bases from J, with 13 bases between.